This T cell receptor beta chain was captured by sequencing in a study of blood T cell repertoires in COVID-19. TCRdb's table, derived via immunoSEQ multiplex PCR, lists solely in-frame clones and lacks some. The sample lists 50,000 to 55,000 clones; about 85% were seen once. The sequenced sample was peripheral blood. The sequence was obtained from a man aged 60-69 years with acute or convalescent COVID-19.

The CDR3, as DNA: TGTGCCAGCAGCCTAGCGGGCGTCGATGAGCAGTTCTTC. Translation gives CASSLAGVDEQFF. This chain joins TRBV2 and TRBJ2-1; 8 bases are shared with TRBD2. The CDR3 has 13 residues. CDR1 SNHLY and CDR2 FYNNEI come from the germline V gene. V lost 6 bases, J lost 8 bases, and 6 bases stayed unmatched.